This TCR beta chain was profiled in a study of blood T cell repertoires in COVID-19. Looking at the study overall: The United States, Italy and Spain were the sources of the acute and convalescent COVID-19 samples. PBMCs, B-cell-depleted T cells, or T cells provided the cDNA or gDNA that made up the material.

J lost 7 bases, V lost 4 bases, and 7 bases had no gene match. CDR3 length equals 14 residues. Germline V gene sequence: CDR1 SGHDN, CDR2 FVKESK. Methods used by the authors: From reference gene primer amplification, estimates of nucleated cell counts were derived. Here immunoSEQ multiplex PCR was the method, and the copy in TCRdb shows in-frame clones only, minus some. The V and J calls and clone size come from that table; D and trimming were worked out from the DNA. The sample has approximately 66,000 clones, about 70% seen once. The sequence came from a man aged 60 to 69 with acute or convalescent COVID-19. J is TRBJ1-1 and V is TRBV14; 9 bases line up with TRBD1. Sequencing was carried out using peripheral blood. CDR3 protein: CASSRSQGAGEAFF. CDR3 nucleotide sequence: TGTGCCAGCAGCCGGTCACAGGGGGCGGGTGAAGCTTTCTTT. The full variable domain, its missing parts supplied by reference TRBV14 and TRBJ1-1, is EAGVTQFPSHSVIEKGQTVTLRCDPISGHDNLYWYRRVMGKEIKFLLHFVKESKQDESGMPNNRFLAERTGGTYSTLKVQPAELEDSGVYFCASSRSQGAGEAFFGQGTRLTVV.